The 22 T cell receptor beta chains given below trace back to one sample, sequenced in a study of human T cells and chemical hapten exposure. Time point described: patch test 1, 2 weeks after DPC sensitization. Treatment denoted: therapeutic diphenylcyclopropenone sensitization with weekly scalp DPC. Each CDR3 protein gets one entry after TCRdb re-called the RACE reads with MiXCR. Of more than 70,000 distinct CDR3 sequences in the sample, about 10% are singletons; the top ten hold around 3.2%. The source material was whole blood, sampled in connection with sensitization to the hapten diphenylcyclopropenone (DPC). The source of these receptors is a woman aged 55-69 years with alopecia areata. Some clones in this sample may be carry-over from other donors' samples.

Many counts were recorded for this clonotype. This chain connects TRBV6-6 to TRBJ1-5; D is unresolved. There are 13 residues in the CDR3. V lost 7 bases to trimming and J lost 3 bases, with 10 bases between them. Germline values: CDR1 MNHNY, CDR2 SVGAGI (reference sequence). CDR3 amino acids: CASMVDINQPQHF. DNA for the CDR3: TGTGCCAGCATGGTGGATATCAATCAGCCCCAGCATTTT.

This clonotype was recorded many times. V is TRBV6-5 and J is TRBJ1-5, with D possibly matching TRBD1 (6 bases). Germline CDR1 and CDR2: MNHEY and SVGAGI. This CDR3 has 13 residues. V was trimmed by 4 bases and J by 7 bases, leaving 11 bases between them. CDR3 coding DNA: TGTGCCAGCAGTTGGGGGCTGGGCCAGCCCCAGCATTTT. It is translated as CASSWGLGQPQHF.

In its sample, this clonotype was seen a few times. The J gene is TRBJ2-1, the V gene TRBV7-2; the D gene is possibly TRBD2 (5 bases). Germline lookup yields CDR1 SGHTA and CDR2 FQGNSA. V was cut by 3 bases and J by 8 bases, with 14 bases left in between. This CDR3 region has 14 residues. The CDR3 spells CASSFASSLDEQFF. CDR3 bases: TGTGCCAGCAGCTTCGCCTCTAGCCTCGATGAGCAGTTCTTC.

This clonotype was counted between two and nine times. The rearrangement uses TRBV20-1 and TRBJ2-7; D is perhaps TRBD1 or TRBD2 (5 bases each). The V end lost 6 bases, the J end lost 0 bases, and 12 bases lay between the germline ends. Germline CDR1 is DFQATT and CDR2 is SNEGSKA (reference sequence). CDR3 length equals 13 residues. CDR3 sequence (DNA): TGCAGTGCGCAACGGGGACGCTCCTACGAGCAGTACTTC. Translating gives CSAQRGRSYEQYF.

The chain is built from TRBV6-2 or TRBV6-3 and TRBJ2-1, with D perhaps matching TRBD1 (6 bases). The CDR3 loop spans 14 amino acids. Trimming shortened V by 4 bases and J by 10 bases, and 17 bases separated the two germline ends. Germline CDR1 is MNHEY and CDR2 is SVGEGT. CDR3 in amino acids: CASSSSGQLYEQFF. Written as DNA, the CDR3 is TGTGCCAGCAGTTCCTCCGGACAGTTGTACGAGCAGTTCTTC.

The sample holds a few counts of this clonotype. The V gene is TRBV9, the J gene TRBJ2-3, with 7 bases aligning to TRBD2. The germline gives CDR1 SGDLS, CDR2 YYNGEE. CDR3 length equals 16 residues. Germline trimming cut 3 bases from V and 2 bases from J; bases unmatched to any gene: 9. The CDR3 DNA is TGTGCCAGCAGCGGATACGGGGGGACGGACACAGATACGCAGTATTTT. It encodes CASSGYGGTDTDTQYF. Based on the CDR3 plus reference TRBV9 and TRBJ2-3, the full variable domain is DSGVTQTPKHLITATGQRVTLRCSPRSGDLSVYWYQQSLDQGLQFLIQYYNGEERAKGNILERFSAQQFPDLHSELNLSSLELGDSALYFCASSGYGGTDTDTQYFGPGTRLTVL.

The chain joins TRBV20-1 to TRBJ2-5, with 7 positions matching TRBD1. The CDR3 loop spans 15 amino acids. Germline values: CDR1 DFQATT, CDR2 SNEGSKA (reference sequence). J lost 0 bases, V lost 6 bases, and 10 bases had no gene match. The CDR3 nucleotides read TGCAGTGCGGTACTAACAGGGGATTACCAAGAGACCCAGTACTTC. Protein sequence: CSAVLTGDYQETQYF.

This clonotype was counted a few times. The genes are TRBV28 and TRBJ1-4; TRBD1 agrees at 11 bases. Germline trimming cut 5 bases from V and 8 bases from J; bases unmatched to any gene: 4. The length of the CDR3 is 14 residues. Germline values: CDR1 MDHEN, CDR2 SYDVKM. CDR3 DNA sequence: TGTGCCAGCAGTAGGGACAGGGGGGCGGAAAAACTGTTTTTT. Amino acid sequence: CASSRDRGAEKLFF. Full variable domain (remainder filled in from reference TRBV28 and TRBJ1-4): DVKVTQSSRYLVKRTGEKVFLECVQDMDHENMFWYRQDPGLGLRLIYFSYDVKMKEKGDIPEGYSVSREKKERFSLILESASTNQTSMYLCASSRDRGAEKLFFGSGTQLSVL.

This clonotype came up many times. V usage is TRBV10-3 and J usage is TRBJ1-4; D remains ambiguous. CDR3 size: 15 residues. Trimming left V 5 bases short and J 6 bases short, with 16 bases between. The germline V gene has CDR1 ENHRY and CDR2 SYGVKD. The CDR3 DNA reads TGTGCCATCAGTCAAAAACCGGGGAGGGATGAAAAACTGTTTTTT. It specifies CAISQKPGRDEKLFF.

This clonotype was seen a few times. The chain employs TRBV12-3 or TRBV12-4 and TRBJ2-3; no definite D call. The ends were cut back, 3 bases at V and 6 bases at J, with 7 bases in the middle. The CDR3 is 12 amino acids. The CDR3 nucleotides read TGTGCCAGCAGTTTCGTTTTTGATACGCAGTATTTT. Protein product: CASSFVFDTQYF.

At least ten counts were recorded for this clonotype. The chain employs TRBV20-1 and TRBJ2-7; possible D gene TRBD2, 6 bases. This CDR3 comprises 12 residues. Trimming took off 3 bases at V and 3 bases at J, with 9 bases between the two ends. Germline values: CDR1 DFQATT, CDR2 SNEGSKA (reference sequence). The CDR3 loop is CSARGGGYEQYF. CDR3 nucleotide sequence: TGCAGTGCTAGGGGGGGAGGCTACGAGCAGTACTTC.

This clonotype was counted many times. This sequence joins TRBV20-1 and TRBJ2-3; unclear D gene. The germline V and J ends were trimmed by 3 bases and 2 bases, with 15 bases remaining between them. The V gene's germline CDR1 is DFQATT and CDR2 SNEGSKA (reference sequence). CDR3 length equals 15 residues. The CDR3 spells CSASPSVVFTDTQYF. The CDR3 nucleotides read TGCAGTGCTAGTCCATCGGTTGTTTTCACAGATACGCAGTATTTT.

There are a few counts of this clonotype. The DNA of the CDR3 is TGCAGTGCTATCCCAGGGAATAATTCACCCCTCCACTTT. Translating gives CSAIPGNNSPLHF. The V gene is TRBV20-1, the J gene TRBJ1-6; D perhaps matches TRBD1 (5 bases). The CDR3 totals 13 residues. Trimming shortened V by 4 bases and J by 5 bases, and 9 bases separated the two germline ends. The germline gives CDR1 DFQATT, CDR2 SNEGSKA (reference sequence).

This clonotype was counted at least ten times. J is TRBJ2-1 and V is TRBV20-1, with TRBD2 as a possible D gene (5 bases). The CDR3 is made up of 14 amino acids. Germline V CDR1 and CDR2: DFQATT, SNEGSKA (reference sequence). Between the trimmed V and J ends, which lost 3 bases and 4 bases, there was a span of 13 bases. The CDR3 bases are TGCAGTGCTAGGTCTCACCGGGATTACAATGAGCAGTTCTTC. This sequence encodes CSARSHRDYNEQFF.

This clonotype was counted at least ten times. V gene TRBV29-1 combines with J gene TRBJ2-1; weak D call: TRBD1 (6 bases). Germline loops: CDR1 SQVTM, CDR2 ANQGSEA. V was clipped by 2 bases and J by 9 bases, with 14 bases between them. CDR3 length equals 13 residues. The CDR3, as DNA: TGCAGCGTTGAACGGGACACCCGCACTGAGCAGTTCTTC. Translating it yields CSVERDTRTEQFF.

This clonotype was seen at least ten times. The chain uses TRBV7-9 and TRBJ2-3; TRBD1 agrees at 8 bases. CDR1 and CDR2 from the germline V gene are SEHNR and FQNEAQ (reference sequence). Trimming removed 5 bases from V and 0 bases from J; junction bases left unmatched: 7. The CDR3 length is 16 residues. The CDR3 nucleotides read TGTGCCAGCAGCACGACAGGGGACTCTAGCACAGATACGCAGTATTTT. This encodes CASSTTGDSSTDTQYF.

Ten or more counts support this clonotype. The CDR3 is CASSQATLVDSLFHF. The CDR3 region has the DNA TGTGCCAGCAGCCAAGCGACCCTTGTGGACAGTCTTTTTCATTTT. The chain recombines TRBV14 with TRBJ1-5, with a tentative D call TRBD1 (6 bases). The CDR3 extends over 15 amino acids. Trimming pared 1 base from V and 16 bases from J, leaving 23 bases between. CDR1 SGHDN and CDR2 FVKESK come from the germline V gene.

The CDR3 nucleotides read TGTGCCAGCACTCCGGTTCCCGGGACAGGGGTGTCTGGGGCCAACGTCCTGACTTTC. Translated: CASTPVPGTGVSGANVLTF. The chain couples TRBV6-1 to TRBJ2-6; 10 positions agree with TRBD1. The V gene's germline CDR1 is MNHNS and CDR2 SASEGT. CDR3 length equals 19 residues. Losses at the gene ends were 7 bases for V and 1 base for J; bases not matched to a gene: 13.

This clonotype showed up just a few times. The rearrangement links TRBV18 to TRBJ2-7; weak D call: TRBD1 (5 bases). V gave up 4 bases and J gave up 3 bases, with 13 bases separating them. The CDR3 covers 14 residues. CDR1 KGHSH and CDR2 LQKENI come from the germline V gene. This CDR3 reads CASSQTGQNYEQYF. The CDR3 DNA follows: TGTGCCAGCTCACAGACCGGACAAAACTACGAGCAGTACTTC.

This chain links TRBV20-1 with TRBJ2-2, with 8 bases lining up with TRBD2. Germline CDR1 reads DFQATT; CDR2 reads SNEGSKA (reference sequence). This CDR3 contains 14 residues. V lost 0 bases, J lost 6 bases, and 3 bases stayed unmatched. CDR3 region: CSARDREGPGELFF. As DNA, the CDR3 is TGCAGTGCTAGAGATCGGGAGGGCCCCGGGGAGCTGTTTTTT.

This clonotype was counted at least ten times. This rearrangement joins TRBV5-4 to TRBJ2-5; 7 bases align to TRBD1. CDR3 length: 13 residues. Trimming at V came to 2 bases and at J to 5 bases, leaving 3 bases not matched to a gene. Germline CDR1 and CDR2: SGHNT and YYREEE (reference sequence). The CDR3 spells CASSFQGEETQYF. DNA for the CDR3: TGTGCCAGCAGCTTTCAGGGGGAGGAGACCCAGTACTTC.

This clonotype showed up many times. The chain links TRBV2 to TRBJ2-1; a possible D gene is TRBD1 (6 bases). The CDR3 consists of 16 residues. Trimming stripped 4 bases from V and 3 bases from J, with 16 bases between. The germline gives CDR1 SNHLY, CDR2 FYNNEI. The CDR3 DNA reads as TGTGCCAGCAGTGTACGACCGGCACAGGGCTACAATGAGCAGTTCTTC. Translating gives CASSVRPAQGYNEQFF. The full variable domain, rest sourced from reference TRBV2 and TRBJ2-1, is EPEVTQTPSHQVTQMGQEVILRCVPISNHLYFYWYRQILGQKVEFLVSFYNNEISEKSEIFDDQFSVERPDGSNFTLKIRSTKLEDSAMYFCASSVRPAQGYNEQFFGPGTRLTVL.